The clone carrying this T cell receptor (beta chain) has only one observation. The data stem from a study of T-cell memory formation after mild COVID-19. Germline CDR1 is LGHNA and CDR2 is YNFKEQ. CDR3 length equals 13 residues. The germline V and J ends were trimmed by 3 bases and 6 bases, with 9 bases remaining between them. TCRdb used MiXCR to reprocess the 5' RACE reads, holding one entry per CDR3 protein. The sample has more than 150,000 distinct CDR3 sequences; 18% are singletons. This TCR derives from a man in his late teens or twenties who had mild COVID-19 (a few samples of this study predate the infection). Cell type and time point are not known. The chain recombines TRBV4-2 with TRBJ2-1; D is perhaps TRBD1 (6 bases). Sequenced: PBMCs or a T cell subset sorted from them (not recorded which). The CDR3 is CASSQDSFNEQFF. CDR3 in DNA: TGTGCCAGCAGCCAGGACAGTTTCAATGAGCAGTTCTTC.